This is a list of T cell receptor beta chains from one sample in a study of shared clonotypes between healthy human individuals. Produced via immunoSEQ multiplex PCR; TCRdb's table is partial and in-frame only. This table has approximately 740,000 clones, approximately 79% appearing once. What was sequenced was memory CD4+ T cells sorted from blood. The receptors were sampled from a woman between 25 and 40 years old in good health. Both conserved end residues are part of each CDR3. A D gene is named only where the DNA matches it firmly. Clone size is not always given. Where it is, it says once, few, many or a class for expanded clones.

cdr3_length: 13; j_call: TRBJ2-5; d_call: NA; clone_size: NA; v_call: TRBV5-1; cdr3_nt: TGCGCCAGCAGCTTCTCGGGTCAAGAGACCCAGTACTTC; cdr3_aa: CASSFSGQETQYF
cdr3_length: 15; j_call: TRBJ2-1; d_call: NA; clone_size: NA; v_call: TRBV18; cdr3_nt: TGTGCCAGCTCACCATCCGTCATGGGGGGCAATGAGCAGTTCTTC; cdr3_aa: CASSPSVMGGNEQFF
cdr3_length: 16; j_call: TRBJ2-2; d_call: TRBD2; clone_size: NA; v_call: TRBV27; cdr3_nt: TGTGCCAGCAGTTCCCCCTTCCCGGGGGGGAGGCGGGAGCTGTTTTTT; cdr3_aa: CASSSPFPGGRRELFF
cdr3_length: 16; j_call: TRBJ2-3; d_call: TRBD2; clone_size: few; v_call: TRBV27; cdr3_nt: TGTGCCAGCAGACAAATCGGCCTAGCGGGTTCGGATACGCAGTATTTT; cdr3_aa: CASRQIGLAGSDTQYF
cdr3_length: 18; j_call: TRBJ1-2; d_call: NA; clone_size: NA; v_call: TRBV18; cdr3_nt: TGTGCCAGCTCACCGCGACGGGCTGAGAGGCTAATGGACCGTGGCTACACCTTC; cdr3_aa: CASSPRRAERLMDRGYTF
cdr3_length: 15; j_call: TRBJ1-2; d_call: TRBD1; clone_size: many; v_call: TRBV7-2; cdr3_nt: TGTGCCAGCAGCTTGCCGGGACAGGGAAACTATGGCTACACCTTC; cdr3_aa: CASSLPGQGNYGYTF
cdr3_length: 13; j_call: TRBJ1-4; d_call: NA; clone_size: NA; v_call: TRBV30; cdr3_nt: TGTGCCTGGCGTCGGCAGGGTACTGAAAAACTGTTTTTT; cdr3_aa: CAWRRQGTEKLFF
cdr3_length: 13; j_call: TRBJ2-5; d_call: NA; clone_size: few; v_call: TRBV28; cdr3_nt: TGTGCCAGCAGTTTGACGTACCAAGAGACCCAGTACTTC; cdr3_aa: CASSLTYQETQYF
cdr3_length: 15; j_call: TRBJ2-2; d_call: NA; clone_size: NA; v_call: TRBV19; cdr3_nt: TGTGCCAGTAGGTCTCGCAGGGTGGTCACCGGGGAGCTGTTTTTT; cdr3_aa: CASRSRRVVTGELFF
cdr3_length: 15; j_call: TRBJ2-3; d_call: TRBD2; clone_size: NA; v_call: TRBV15; cdr3_nt: TGTGCCACCAGCAGTCGTTCTAGCGGGATCGATACGCAGTATTTT; cdr3_aa: CATSSRSSGIDTQYF
cdr3_length: 13; j_call: TRBJ2-5; d_call: NA; clone_size: NA; v_call: TRBV27; cdr3_nt: TGTGCCAGCAGAGATAACATGGGGAAGACCCAGTACTTC; cdr3_aa: CASRDNMGKTQYF
cdr3_length: 11; j_call: TRBJ2-3; d_call: NA; clone_size: NA; v_call: TRBV5-1; cdr3_nt: TGCGCCAGCAGGGACACAGATACGCAGTATTTT; cdr3_aa: CASRDTDTQYF
cdr3_length: 15; j_call: TRBJ2-5; d_call: NA; clone_size: NA; v_call: TRBV11-2; cdr3_nt: TGTGCCAGCAGCCCCCGGGGGCAGGGATACGAGACCCAGTACTTC; cdr3_aa: CASSPRGQGYETQYF
cdr3_length: 17; j_call: TRBJ2-7; d_call: NA; clone_size: NA; v_call: TRBV28; cdr3_nt: TGTGCCAGCAGAAATTCCCCGGACTCCTTTTTCACCTACGAGCAGTACTTC; cdr3_aa: CASRNSPDSFFTYEQYF
cdr3_length: 15; j_call: TRBJ2-2; d_call: NA; clone_size: few; v_call: TRBV19; cdr3_nt: TGTGCCAGTGGAGAGGGACCCTCGAACACCGGGGAGCTGTTTTTT; cdr3_aa: CASGEGPSNTGELFF
cdr3_length: 15; j_call: TRBJ2-7; d_call: NA; clone_size: NA; v_call: TRBV7-2; cdr3_nt: TGTGCCAGCCGGGGTGGTACTGGGGTTTCAAGCGAGCAGTACTTC; cdr3_aa: CASRGGTGVSSEQYF
cdr3_length: 12; j_call: TRBJ2-5; d_call: TRBD1; clone_size: NA; v_call: TRBV7-9; cdr3_nt: TGTGCCAGCGGTGCAGGGGGAGAGACCCAGTACTTC; cdr3_aa: CASGAGGETQYF
cdr3_length: 12; j_call: TRBJ2-7; d_call: TRBD1; clone_size: NA; v_call: TRBV29-1; cdr3_nt: TGCAGCGGGGCGGGACAGGGCTACGAGCAGTACTTC; cdr3_aa: CSGAGQGYEQYF
cdr3_length: 14; j_call: TRBJ2-2; d_call: NA; clone_size: NA; v_call: TRBV7-3; cdr3_nt: TGTGCCAGCACCCACGACAGCACCACCGGGGAGCTGTTTTTT; cdr3_aa: CASTHDSTTGELFF
cdr3_length: 13; j_call: TRBJ2-7; d_call: TRBD2; clone_size: once; v_call: TRBV28; cdr3_nt: TGTGCCAGCAGCTTTTCGACTAGCTTTGAGCAGTACTTC; cdr3_aa: CASSFSTSFEQYF
cdr3_length: 15; j_call: TRBJ1-1; d_call: TRBD1; clone_size: NA; v_call: TRBV18; cdr3_nt: TGTGCCAGCTCACCGACAGGGGAACCTCTCACTGAAGCTTTCTTT; cdr3_aa: CASSPTGEPLTEAFF
cdr3_length: 15; j_call: TRBJ1-5; d_call: TRBD1; clone_size: NA; v_call: TRBV2; cdr3_nt: TGTGCCAGCAGTTACGGGGGGACAGGGAGTCAGCCCCAGCATTTT; cdr3_aa: CASSYGGTGSQPQHF
cdr3_length: 15; j_call: TRBJ2-2; d_call: NA; clone_size: NA; v_call: TRBV19; cdr3_nt: TGTGCCAGTGGGCGTAGCGGACAGAACACCGGGGAGCTGTTTTTT; cdr3_aa: CASGRSGQNTGELFF
cdr3_length: 14; j_call: TRBJ1-2; d_call: NA; clone_size: NA; v_call: TRBV7-2; cdr3_nt: TGTGCCAGCAGCTTAGCGAGGACTAACTATGGCTACACCTTC; cdr3_aa: CASSLARTNYGYTF
cdr3_length: 12; j_call: TRBJ2-3; d_call: NA; clone_size: NA; v_call: TRBV11-2; cdr3_nt: TGTGCCAGCAGCTTAGGTCCAGATACGCAGTATTTT; cdr3_aa: CASSLGPDTQYF
cdr3_length: 16; j_call: TRBJ2-2; d_call: TRBD1; clone_size: NA; v_call: TRBV28; cdr3_nt: TGTGCCAGCAGCACCGGGACAGGGGTCGACACCGGGGAGCTGTTTTTT; cdr3_aa: CASSTGTGVDTGELFF
cdr3_length: 14; j_call: TRBJ1-3; d_call: TRBD1; clone_size: few; v_call: TRBV5-1; cdr3_nt: TGCGCCAGCAGCTCGTCAGGGGGCCCGAACACCATATATTTT; cdr3_aa: CASSSSGGPNTIYF